This is a list of T cell receptor beta chains from one sample in a study of T cells after yellow fever vaccination. MiXCR, applied by TCRdb to the 5' RACE reads, yields one record per CDR3 protein. The sample holds 350,000 or so distinct CDR3 sequences, 8.1% seen once. Sample: PBMCs, taken roughly seven weeks after the first yellow fever vaccination. All receptors come from a man in his late teens or twenties who received the YFV17D yellow fever vaccine. CDR3s leave out the opening cysteine and the closing phenylalanine or tryptophan.

v_call,cdr3_aa
TRBV7-8,ASSAHRDRGRQPQH
TRBV6-2/TRBV6-3,ASATASNQPQH
TRBV7-2,ASSPTGIYGGELF
TRBV2,ASVGSVKLF
TRBV5-1,ASSLIPGPYEQY
TRBV5-1,ASSVAQNTEAF
TRBV12-3/TRBV12-4,ASSAGMNTEAF
TRBV7-2,ASLDRVNTEAF
TRBV6-5,ASSYTQGRGLSGANVLT
TRBV4-2,ASSQVAGGPQH
TRBV27,ASSRLAGAYYEQY
TRBV30,AWSSTGIGEQY
TRBV20-1,SAPGGSWGNTIY
TRBV5-6,ASSLEGYGTPAEAF
TRBV5-1,ASSSGPARDTQY
TRBV2,ASRTGTSRYNEQF
TRBV7-3,ATADNIYSPLH
TRBV10-3,AISEGQDGTDTQY
TRBV6-1,ASSGQDGMSANYGYT
TRBV7-8,ASSLFEPHSNYGYT
TRBV4-3,ASSQDLTGSSNQPQH
TRBV7-8,ASRLRAVQEQY
TRBV12-5,ASGLLQGGDTQY
TRBV20-1,SAPALH
TRBV7-2,ASSSRGGRSPPLH
TRBV7-6,ASSLWRDTQY
TRBV5-6,ASSLLTDTSTDTQY
TRBV3-1,ASSANLQTQY
TRBV20-1,SASDGFMNTEAF
TRBV7-9,ASSLTGYSEKLF
TRBV15,ATSRDSELLYNSPLH
TRBV7-2,ASSPTTGTGTQY
TRBV10-2,ASSESVYSYEQY
TRBV10-3,AISEPGNVLT
TRBV12-3/TRBV12-4,ASSLSDGGNTIY
TRBV7-2,ASSLVRGTGELF
TRBV5-1,ASSFGTGPNTEAF
TRBV2,ASSPDRVQGSPLH
TRBV27,ASSSGNNSPLH
TRBV7-9,ASSLLGGAEEKLF
TRBV7-8,ASSPAGGSYEQY
TRBV5-1,ASSYFPPGQSDYGHT
TRBV20-1,SARSGLMNTEAF
TRBV7-6,ASSFQDRRSEQY
TRBV30,AWSGTASGANVLT
TRBV20-1,SAFHPLGVGNNEQF
TRBV5-8,ASSFREDQPQH
TRBV6-5,ASTERGETDYNEQF
TRBV7-2,ASSLAPGPNSPLH
TRBV5-1,ASSLLGQGEEKLF
TRBV11-2,ASSSARTLNTEAF
TRBV10-3,AISSTGRRGHTEAF
TRBV5-5,ASSLRGENTEAF
TRBV11-2,ASGGGEDVIQY